This T cell receptor (beta chain) came from a study of blood T cell repertoires in COVID-19. Germline V gene data show CDR1 as SGHRS and CDR2 as YFSETQ. There are 14 residues in the CDR3. The J segment lost 7 bases and the V segment lost 4 bases, leaving 6 bases of the junction unmatched. TCRdb's copy holds only in-frame clones and misses some; the assay was immunoSEQ multiplex PCR. Of fewer than 350,000 clones in the sample, approximately 88% were seen once. This chain links TRBV5-1 with TRBJ2-1; the match to TRBD2 covers 9 bases. The specimen sequenced was PBMCs or T cells enriched from blood (not recorded which). This TCR derives from a woman in her 30s who had recovered from COVID-19. CDR3: CASSATSGQNEQFF. For the CDR3, the DNA is TGCGCCAGCAGCGCGACTAGCGGCCAGAATGAGCAGTTCTTC.